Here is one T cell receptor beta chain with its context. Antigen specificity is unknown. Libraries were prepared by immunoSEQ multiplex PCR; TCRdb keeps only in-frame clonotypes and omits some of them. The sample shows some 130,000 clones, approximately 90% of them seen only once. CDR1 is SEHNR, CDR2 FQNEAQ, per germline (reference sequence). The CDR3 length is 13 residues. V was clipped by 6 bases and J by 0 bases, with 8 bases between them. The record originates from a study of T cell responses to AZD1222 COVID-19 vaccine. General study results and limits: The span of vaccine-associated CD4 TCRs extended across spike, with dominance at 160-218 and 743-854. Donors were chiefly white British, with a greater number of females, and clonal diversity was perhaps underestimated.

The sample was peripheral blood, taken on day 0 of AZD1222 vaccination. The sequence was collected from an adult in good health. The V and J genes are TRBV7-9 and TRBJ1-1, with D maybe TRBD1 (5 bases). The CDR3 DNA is TGTGCCAGCAGAGGGGCTGTGAACACTGAAGCTTTCTTT. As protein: CASRGAVNTEAFF. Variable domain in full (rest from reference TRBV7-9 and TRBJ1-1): DTGVSQNPRHKITKRGQNVTFRCDPISEHNRLYWYRQTLGQGPEFLTYFQNEAQLEKSRLLSDRFSAERPKGSFSTLEIQRTEQGDSAMYLCASRGAVNTEAFFGQGTRLTVV.